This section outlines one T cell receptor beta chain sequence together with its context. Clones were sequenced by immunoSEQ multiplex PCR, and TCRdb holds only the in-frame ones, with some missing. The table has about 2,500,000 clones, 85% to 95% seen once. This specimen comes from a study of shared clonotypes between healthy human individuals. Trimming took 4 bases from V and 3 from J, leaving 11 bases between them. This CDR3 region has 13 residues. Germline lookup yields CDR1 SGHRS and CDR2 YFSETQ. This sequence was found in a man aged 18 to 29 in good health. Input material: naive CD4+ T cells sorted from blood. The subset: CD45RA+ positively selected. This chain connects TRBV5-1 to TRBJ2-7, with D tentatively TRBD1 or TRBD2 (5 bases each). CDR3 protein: CASSKRDGYEQYF. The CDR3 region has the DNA TGCGCCAGCAGCAAACGGGACGGCTACGAGCAGTACTTC. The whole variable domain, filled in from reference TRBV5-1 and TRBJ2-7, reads KAGVTQTPRYLIKTRGQQVTLSCSPISGHRSVSWYQQTPGQGLQFLFEYFSETQRNKGNFPGRFSGRQFSNSRSEMNVSTLELGDSALYLCASSKRDGYEQYFGPGTRLTVT.